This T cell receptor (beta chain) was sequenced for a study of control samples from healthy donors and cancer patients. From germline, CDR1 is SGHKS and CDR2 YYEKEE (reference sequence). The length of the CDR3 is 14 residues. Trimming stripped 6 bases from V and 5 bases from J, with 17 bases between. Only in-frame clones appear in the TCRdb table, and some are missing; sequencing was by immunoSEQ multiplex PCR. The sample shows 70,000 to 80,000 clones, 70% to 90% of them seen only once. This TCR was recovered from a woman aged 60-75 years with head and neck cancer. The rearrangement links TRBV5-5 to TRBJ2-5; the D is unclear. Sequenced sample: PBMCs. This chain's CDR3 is CASTSRTRFETQYF. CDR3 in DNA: TGTGCCAGCACCTCCAGGACGAGGTTTGAGACCCAGTACTTC.